The 22 T cell receptor beta chains below were found in one sample sequenced in a study of cytomegalovirus exposure and HLA in healthy donors. Researchers ran the PCR with 60 Vbeta and 13 Jbeta primers. Produced via immunoSEQ multiplex PCR; TCRdb's table is partial and in-frame only. Of about 59,000 clones detected, about 80% appear once; the ten largest clones hold 1.5% to 2%. Sequenced: PBMCs. The receptors here all came from a human donor in good health.

About this clone: The junction does not match germline at one end; this may be a read error. The V and J genes are TRBV29-1 and TRBJ1-1; D gene ambiguous. In germline, CDR1 is SQVTM, CDR2 ANQGSEA. The CDR3 contains 16 residues. The CDR3 protein is CSAEVPPRGRDKEAFF. The CDR3 nucleotides read TGCAGCGCTGAAGTACCCCCACGAGGGCGCGACAAGGAAGCTTTCTTT.

V usage is TRBV30 and J usage is TRBJ2-1, with D possibly TRBD2 on 6 matching bases. The CDR3 totals 14 residues. Trimming cost V 3 bases and J 12 bases, with 21 bases left between them. Germline V CDR1 and CDR2: GTSNPN, SVGIG (reference sequence). The CDR3 coding sequence is TGTGCCTGGAGGGGACTTAGTAGATCCCCGGGGCAGTTCTTC. Protein product: CAWRGLSRSPGQFF.

This sequence joins TRBV5-4 and TRBJ2-5; D is unresolved. This CDR3 spans 13 amino acids. Trimming took 4 bases from V and 5 from J, leaving 12 bases between them. Germline CDR1 reads SGHNT; CDR2 reads YYREEE (reference sequence). CDR3 DNA sequence: TGTGCCAGCAGCAGAGACAAGGTGGAGACCCAGTACTTC. Translating gives CASSRDKVETQYF.

This clone has a single count. This rearrangement joins TRBV7-9 to TRBJ2-1; D is perhaps TRBD2 (7 bases). CDR3 size: 14 residues. Trimming stripped 2 bases from V and 9 bases from J, with 14 bases between. Germline V gene sequence: CDR1 SEHNR, CDR2 FQNEAQ (reference sequence). The CDR3 loop is CASSLSGIQGEQFF. The CDR3 nucleotides read TGTGCCAGCAGCTTAAGCGGGATACAGGGTGAGCAGTTCTTC.

V and J are TRBV15 and TRBJ2-7, with 7 bases that match TRBD1. This CDR3 contains 16 residues. Looked up from germline, CDR1 is LNHNV and CDR2 is YYDKDF (reference sequence). J gave up 3 bases and V 0 bases, and 8 bases lay outside the gene matches. The CDR3, as DNA: TGTGCCACCAGCAGAGATTACAGGGGAAGGGGCTACGAGCAGTACTTC. This gives the protein CATSRDYRGRGYEQYF.

This clone was observed a single time. The CDR3 DNA follows: TGCGCCAGCAGCCGTAGTACAGGGTGGAGCTATGGCTACACCTTC. Translated, it gives CASSRSTGWSYGYTF. The chain joins TRBV4-3 to TRBJ1-2; D is possibly TRBD1 (6 bases). V was pared by 4 bases and J by 4 bases, with 16 bases between. This CDR3 has 15 residues. Germline loops: CDR1 LGHNA, CDR2 YSLEER.

This clone was seen a few times. The chain is built from TRBV27 and TRBJ2-2; D perhaps matches TRBD1 (6 bases). Germline values: CDR1 MNHEY, CDR2 SMNVEV (reference sequence). The CDR3 is made up of 15 amino acids. V lost 3 bases and J lost 1, with 9 bases in between. The CDR3 spells CASSLEQGNTGELFF. As DNA, the CDR3 is TGTGCCAGCAGTTTGGAACAGGGGAACACCGGGGAGCTGTTTTTT.

V and J are TRBV25-1 and TRBJ2-7; TRBD2 is a possible D gene (5 bases). The CDR3 spans 16 residues. The V gene lost 7 bases and the J gene lost 5 bases, with 24 bases spanning the gap. Per germline, CDR1 MGHDK and CDR2 SYGVNS. In nucleotides, the CDR3 is TGTGCCAGCAACGGGAACCAGGTTCCCCTCATGGACGAGCAGTACTTC. Translated: CASNGNQVPLMDEQYF.

This sequence joins TRBV27 and TRBJ1-2; 10 bases agree with TRBD1. J was trimmed by 7 bases and V by 1 base; bases with no gene match: 6. The CDR3 has 15 amino acids. Germline CDR1 is MNHEY and CDR2 is SMNVEV (reference sequence). The CDR3 reads CASSLYPGQGSGYTF. DNA for the CDR3: TGTGCCAGCAGTTTATACCCGGGACAGGGGAGTGGCTACACCTTC.

The CDR3 sequence: CASSMSRGPSGYTF. In DNA, the CDR3 is TGTGCCAGTAGTATGAGCAGGGGCCCATCTGGCTACACCTTC. The rearrangement uses TRBV19 and TRBJ1-2, with D perhaps matching TRBD1 (6 bases). The CDR3 covers 14 residues. V was clipped by 3 bases and J by 7 bases, with 15 bases between them. Germline CDR1 LNHDA, CDR2 SQIVND (reference sequence). The variable domain in full, with the rest retrieved from reference TRBV19 and TRBJ1-2, is DGGITQSPKYLFRKEGQNVTLSCEQNLNHDAMYWYRQDPGQGLRLIYYSQIVNDFQKGDIAEGYSVSREKKESFPLTVTSAQKNPTAFYLCASSMSRGPSGYTFGSGTRLTVV.

This sequence joins TRBV9 and TRBJ2-7, with D tentatively TRBD2 (6 bases). The germline CDR1 and CDR2 sequences are SGDLS and YYNGEE. V was clipped by 7 bases and J by 7 bases, with 27 bases between them. The CDR3 consists of 16 residues. DNA of the CDR3: TGTGCCAGCGGGGCCTCCGGGTTGCGGGACGCTCGGGAGCAGTACTTC. Translating gives CASGASGLRDAREQYF. The variable domain in full, completed from reference TRBV9 and TRBJ2-7, reads DSGVTQTPKHLITATGQRVTLRCSPRSGDLSVYWYQQSLDQGLQFLIQYYNGEERAKGNILERFSAQQFPDLHSELNLSSLELGDSALYFCASGASGLRDAREQYFGPGTRLTVT.

A word on this clone: Other nucleotide sequences from this sample produce the same CDR3. V and J are TRBV28 and TRBJ1-5; 7 nucleotides match TRBD1. The CDR3 runs 17 residues. Germline V gene data show CDR1 as MDHEN and CDR2 as SYDVKM. Trimming cost V 1 base and J 6 bases; bases outside gene matches: 12. The CDR3 region has the DNA TGTGCCAGCAGTTTATTCCCCGGGACAGACGACGGTCAGCCCCAGCATTTT. It specifies CASSLFPGTDDGQPQHF.

The V call is TRBV7-9, the J call TRBJ2-7, with a weak D call TRBD1 (6 bases). The CDR3 contains 15 residues. Per the germline V gene, CDR1 is SEHNR and CDR2 is FQNEAQ (reference sequence). Trimming took off 3 bases at V and 0 bases at J, with 12 bases between the two ends. Here the CDR3 DNA reads TGTGCCAGCAGCTTGTCCGGGACACACTCCTACGAGCAGTACTTC. Residues: CASSLSGTHSYEQYF.

The chain joins TRBV19 to TRBJ2-2, with D possibly TRBD1 on 5 matching bases. CDR3 length equals 16 residues. V was shortened by 5 bases and J by 5 bases, with 18 bases between the two germline ends. The germline gives CDR1 LNHDA, CDR2 SQIVND (reference sequence). The CDR3 loop reads CASSPQARARTGELFF. CDR3 DNA sequence: TGTGCCAGTAGTCCGCAAGCCAGGGCGAGGACCGGGGAGCTGTTTTTT.

The V and J genes are TRBV11-3 and TRBJ2-1; a weak D match, TRBD2 (5 bases). The CDR3 is made up of 15 amino acids. Deletions cut 4 bases from V and 3 bases from J, with 13 bases between. Germline CDR1 is SGHNT and CDR2 is YENEEA. CDR3 sequence reads: CASSSTAVGYNEQFF. In DNA form, the CDR3 reads TGTGCCAGCAGCTCTACAGCGGTAGGCTACAATGAGCAGTTCTTC.

The V and J genes are TRBV7-2 and TRBJ2-7, with 11 bases matching TRBD2. Trimming cost V 0 bases and J 0 bases; bases outside gene matches: 7. Germline values: CDR1 SGHTA, CDR2 FQGNSA. The CDR3 totals 18 residues. The CDR3 DNA sequence: TGTGCCAGCAGCTTAGCGGCTAGCGGGAGGACCAGCTCCTACGAGCAGTACTTC. This codes for CASSLAASGRTSSYEQYF.

The chain links TRBV4-2 to TRBJ1-2; D is perhaps TRBD1 (5 bases). There are 15 residues in the CDR3. Trimming cost V 3 bases and J 3 bases, with 14 bases left between them. Germline values: CDR1 LGHNA, CDR2 YNFKEQ. DNA for the CDR3: TGTGCCAGCAGCCAGGACACCGGACGAGACTATGGCTACACCTTC. As protein: CASSQDTGRDYGYTF.

The CDR3 loop reads CASSGRGLGGSSADTQYF. In DNA form, the CDR3 reads TGCGCCAGCAGCGGGAGGGGTCTTGGCGGGAGTAGCGCAGATACGCAGTATTTT. V usage is TRBV5-1 and J usage is TRBJ2-3; 7 bases agree with TRBD2. The CDR3 spans 18 residues. Germline CDR1 reads SGHRS; CDR2 reads YFSETQ. V lost 4 bases, J lost 4 bases, and 18 bases stayed unmatched.

This clone appeared once. V gene TRBV19 combines with J gene TRBJ1-2; D is undetermined. Trimming left V 4 bases short and J 3 bases short, with 21 bases between. CDR1 LNHDA and CDR2 SQIVND come from the germline V gene (reference sequence). CDR3 size: 17 residues. The CDR3 loop reads CASSTPSGPLRDYGYTF. The CDR3 nucleotides read TGTGCCAGTAGTACCCCGTCGGGTCCTCTGAGGGACTATGGCTACACCTTC.

The chain joins TRBV28 to TRBJ1-5, with no clear D. Looked up from germline, CDR1 is MDHEN and CDR2 is SYDVKM. The CDR3 spans 12 residues. Trimming cost V 6 bases and J 4 bases, with 7 bases left between them. Here the CDR3 DNA reads TGTGCCAGCAGCCCGTATAATCAGCCCCAGCATTTT. Amino acids: CASSPYNQPQHF.

This chain connects TRBV6-6 to TRBJ2-1; no firm D call. V gave up 2 bases and J gave up 3 bases, with 8 bases separating them. Germline CDR1 MNHNY, CDR2 SVGAGI (reference sequence). CDR3 length equals 14 residues. The DNA for the CDR3 is TGTGCCAGCAGTTACGCGGTCGGCTACAATGAGCAGTTCTTC. The encoded protein is CASSYAVGYNEQFF.

The chain recombines TRBV12-5 with TRBJ1-5; TRBD1 matches at 8 bases. CDR3 length: 14 residues. V was pared by 7 bases and J by 5 bases, with 7 bases of the junction left unmatched. Germline V gene lookup returns CDR1 LGHNT and CDR2 FRNRAP. The CDR3 sequence: CASAPDREDQPQHF. Written as DNA, the CDR3 is TGTGCTAGTGCCCCGGACAGGGAGGATCAGCCCCAGCATTTT.